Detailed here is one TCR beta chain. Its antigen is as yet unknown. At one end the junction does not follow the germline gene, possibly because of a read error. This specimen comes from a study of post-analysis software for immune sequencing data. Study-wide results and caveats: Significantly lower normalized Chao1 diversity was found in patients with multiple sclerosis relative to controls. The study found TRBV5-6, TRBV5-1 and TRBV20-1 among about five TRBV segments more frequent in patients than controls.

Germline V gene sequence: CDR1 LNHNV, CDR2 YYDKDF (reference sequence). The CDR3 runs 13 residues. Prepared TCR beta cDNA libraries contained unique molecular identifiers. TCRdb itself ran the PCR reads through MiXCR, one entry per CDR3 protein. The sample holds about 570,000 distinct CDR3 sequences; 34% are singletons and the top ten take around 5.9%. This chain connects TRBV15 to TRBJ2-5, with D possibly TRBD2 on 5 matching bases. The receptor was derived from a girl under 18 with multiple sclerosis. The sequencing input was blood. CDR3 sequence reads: CVTSGRGKETQYF. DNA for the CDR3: TGTGTCACCAGCGGAAGAGGAAAGGAGACCCAGTACTTC.